The entry below describes one T cell receptor beta chain. Its antigen is unidentified. As processed by the authors: A classifier of distant metastasis in papillary thyroid cancer was built from CDR3 differences (across clinicopathological groups). MiXCR reprocessed the PCR reads for TCRdb. What appears here as the V and J calls and clone size reflects TCRdb's work, not the paper's. The sample records roughly 20,000 clones, approximately 40% being singletons. This record belongs to a study of metastatic and nonmetastatic thyroid tumors. Study-level information: From malignant and benign thyroid patients, repertoires in blood and in tumor or nodule tissue were compared. Study-level findings and limits: Malignant thyroid tumors reportedly had TCR beta diversity that was significantly higher than in benign nodules, in blood and tumor.

V was clipped by 5 bases and J by 4 bases, with 15 bases between them. The CDR3 is 15 residues long. Looked up from germline, CDR1 is DFQATT and CDR2 is SNEGSKA (reference sequence). Not a single patient had been given any form of treatment at any point before undergoing thyroid surgery. This TCR came from a female donor with papillary thyroid cancer or a benign thyroid nodule (not recorded which). Some clones in this sample may be carry-over from other donors' samples. V and J are TRBV20-1 and TRBJ1-6; D is ambiguous. What was sequenced was tumor tissue. The CDR3 loop reads CSAPTVGGYNSPLHF. For the CDR3, the DNA is TGCAGTGCTCCTACGGTCGGAGGATATAATTCACCCCTCCACTTT.